The rows below give T cell receptor beta chains drawn from one sample of a study of T cells after yellow fever vaccination. TCRdb reanalysed the 5' RACE reads using MiXCR and keeps one entry per CDR3 protein. Among 450,000 to 550,000 distinct CDR3 sequences listed, 20% to 25% were seen once. The sequences come from PBMCs, collected 21 days after the first yellow fever vaccination. The source of these receptors is a man younger than 30 who received the YFV17D yellow fever vaccine. The conserved cysteine and the conserved F or W are not part of the CDR3 here.

v_call cdr3_aa
TRBV28 ATFSGSNTGELF
TRBV10-1 ARQGPGTEAF
TRBV7-9 ASSSTPWPQH
TRBV20-1 SASGLAGISLETQY
TRBV30 AWNSGGQYTGELF
TRBV3-1 ASSPGTASPLH
TRBV12-3/TRBV12-4 ASSLAEGRETQY
TRBV7-2 ASSLAGTGFDLRYEQY
TRBV6-1 ASSLGDRGLDTQY
TRBV4-3 ASSQDTTRGADTQY
TRBV27 ATRLAGASEQF
TRBV19 ASSTQPPGRVGEQY
TRBV6-6 ASSYNLRTGYT
TRBV5-1 ASSPDRLLIGRRETQY
TRBV20-1 SARVPGGGETQY
TRBV10-1 ATQGAGTGELF
TRBV15 ATSKGVGGRKETQY
TRBV3-1 ASSQVGENQPQH
TRBV12-3/TRBV12-4 ACSGGAYNEQF
TRBV7-8 ASSQHLLGNQPQH
TRBV5-1 ASSATVGRLNGYT
TRBV10-3 AISEVGNGNTGELF
TRBV4-3 ASSQLGTSGGTDTQY
TRBV20-1 SARSQGVGTEAF
TRBV15 ATSRPQNEQF
TRBV5-1 ASSLSQGETQY
TRBV20-1 SASTSGGEQY
TRBV4-3 ASSQDRRQGYQETQY
TRBV11-3 ASSLGGGNIQY
TRBV12-3/TRBV12-4 ASRGRGHTQY
TRBV5-1 ASSLTRTGGSPPYEQY
TRBV5-4 ASTQQTRSTDTQY
TRBV5-4 ASSPTGGRIYEQY
TRBV20-1 SASREGAKENQPQH
TRBV5-6 ASSLTGSDGYT
TRBV28 ASSLRQLTGELF
TRBV9 ASSPNGRGITDTQY
TRBV12-3/TRBV12-4 ASSHSGGAITQY
TRBV25-1 ASPATVTYEQY
TRBV20-1 SAGYQPQH
TRBV18 ASSPRAQEKLF
TRBV5-1 ASSTLISSGGTGELF
TRBV20-1 SARTGKVNYEQY
TRBV5-1 ASSPLARGGYT
TRBV7-3 ASSSRGGADEQF
TRBV5-6 ASNLRGTGGSPLH
TRBV11-2 ASSFGDRGGEKLF
TRBV11-1 ASSPLTSRLYSTDTQY
TRBV7-9 ASRRQGTTSYEQY
TRBV29-1 SVRKWGPPGRLQETQY
TRBV7-3 ASSPLGGLYNEQF
TRBV25-1 ASAPGTGGLLYEKLF
TRBV12-3/TRBV12-4 ASSTGGNTGELF
TRBV9 ASSVRGTATGELF
TRBV7-2 ASSSTGAEQPQH
TRBV12-3/TRBV12-4 ASSFRGSNEQF
TRBV7-2 ASSPGTTASTDTQY
TRBV27 ASSLNAESSGYT
TRBV20-1 SASQVVSGYT
TRBV6-1 ASSDWKSLLFH